Below, 27 T cell receptor beta chains from the same sample are listed, as sequenced in a study of T cell repertoires in cytomegalovirus infection. One entry per CDR3 protein, called by TCRdb with MiXCR from the reads. The profile shows approximately 490,000 distinct CDR3 sequences, 10% to 12% of them singletons. The sample consisted of PBMCs. The receptors stem from a human donor in good health (CMV status not recorded). Some clones in this sample may be carry-over from other donors' samples.

This clonotype was counted many times. The rearrangement links TRBV6-2 or TRBV6-3 to TRBJ1-5, with D maybe TRBD1 (5 bases). This CDR3 is 14 amino acids long. V lost 7 bases and J 1 base, leaving 11 bases between the germline ends. Germline V gene data show CDR1 as MNHEY and CDR2 as SVGEGT. DNA of the CDR3: TGTGCCAGCACCTTAGACAGCAGCAATCAGCCCCAGCATTTT. This sequence encodes CASTLDSSNQPQHF.

This clonotype was counted at least ten times. This chain joins TRBV11-2 and TRBJ2-4, with D uncertain. There are 14 residues in the CDR3. V lost 4 bases, J lost 3 bases, and 10 bases lay in between. Germline assignment: CDR1 SGHAT and CDR2 FQNNGV. This chain's CDR3 is CASSSPEGKNIQYF. In DNA, the CDR3 is TGTGCCAGCAGCTCACCAGAAGGCAAAAACATTCAGTACTTC.

This clonotype was found many times. V is TRBV7-2 and J is TRBJ2-3; perhaps D is TRBD1 or TRBD2 (5 bases each). The germline V gene has CDR1 SGHTA and CDR2 FQGNSA. V was trimmed by 0 bases and J by 4 bases, leaving 8 bases between them. The CDR3 contains 14 residues. CDR3 in amino acids: CASSLAGPPDTQYF. CDR3 in DNA: TGTGCCAGCAGCTTAGCGGGACCCCCAGATACGCAGTATTTT.

This clonotype was counted ten times or more. V gene TRBV19 combines with J gene TRBJ1-1; D remains ambiguous. With 1 base removed from V and 0 bases from J, the gap between germline ends came to 18 bases. Germline V gives CDR1 LNHDA, CDR2 SQIVND (reference sequence). The CDR3 extends over 18 amino acids. CDR3 in DNA: TGTGCCAGTAGTATAGTTCACAGAATCATAACCATGAACACTGAAGCTTTCTTT. Amino acid sequence: CASSIVHRIITMNTEAFF.

This clonotype was recorded at least ten times. J is TRBJ1-1 and V is TRBV6-1; D is unresolved. The CDR3 runs 13 residues. CDR1 and CDR2 from the germline V gene are MNHNS and SASEGT. V was pared by 6 bases and J by 4 bases, with 12 bases between. In DNA form, the CDR3 reads TGTGCCAGCAGACCACAATACAGCACTGAAGCTTTCTTT. Protein: CASRPQYSTEAFF.

The table lists this clonotype with a few counts. CDR3 protein: CSASFRPNNEQFF. CDR3 sequence (DNA): TGCAGTGCTTCCTTTCGACCCAACAATGAGCAGTTCTTC. The chain recombines TRBV20-1 with TRBJ2-1; D is uncertain. V dropped 5 bases and J dropped 5 bases, with 13 bases sitting between them. The CDR3 totals 13 residues. Looked up from germline, CDR1 is DFQATT and CDR2 is SNEGSKA (reference sequence).

This clonotype was counted many times. The rearrangement links TRBV7-2 to TRBJ2-5, with D possibly being TRBD1 (5 bases). Germline lookup yields CDR1 SGHTA and CDR2 FQGNSA. This CDR3 comprises 15 residues. The V and J ends lost 5 bases and 5 bases respectively, with 18 bases between them. This CDR3 is CASSKAGGAGETQYF. As DNA, the CDR3 is TGTGCCAGCAGCAAAGCAGGTGGGGCCGGCGAGACCCAGTACTTC.

The J gene is TRBJ2-5, the V gene TRBV11-2; D possibly uses TRBD1 or TRBD2 (5 bases each). Trimming shortened V by 5 bases and J by 3 bases, and 22 bases separated the two germline ends. This CDR3 has 17 amino acids. Germline CDR1 SGHAT, CDR2 FQNNGV. The CDR3: CASSHKSRTEGKETQYF. DNA for the CDR3: TGTGCCAGCAGCCATAAGTCGAGGACCGAGGGGAAAGAGACCCAGTACTTC.

The V and J genes are TRBV4-2 and TRBJ2-1; TRBD2 agrees at 10 bases. V shed 3 bases and J 4 bases; nucleotides not matched to a gene: 6. Per the germline V gene, CDR1 is LGHNA and CDR2 is YNFKEQ. This CDR3 comprises 16 residues. The CDR3 spells CASSHGPGLAYNEQFF. The CDR3 DNA reads as TGTGCCAGCAGCCACGGACCGGGACTAGCGTACAATGAGCAGTTCTTC.

The table lists this clonotype with many counts. V is TRBV6-6 and J is TRBJ2-1, with 11 bases matching TRBD2. The germline V gene has CDR1 MNHNY and CDR2 SVGAGI (reference sequence). The length of the CDR3 is 17 residues. V was pared by 4 bases and J by 1 base, with 6 bases of the junction left unmatched. CDR3 region: CASSSPGTSGSYNEQFF. CDR3 nucleotides: TGTGCCAGCAGTTCCCCCGGGACTAGCGGATCCTACAATGAGCAGTTCTTC.

This clonotype was counted at least ten times. The chain carries TRBV7-8 and TRBJ2-5; TRBD2 agrees at 14 bases. V lost 5 bases, J lost 2 bases, and 4 bases stayed unmatched. The length of the CDR3 is 16 residues. From germline, CDR1 is SGHVS and CDR2 FQNEAQ. CDR3 residues: CASSLRLAGGQETQYF. For the CDR3, the DNA is TGTGCCAGCAGCCTGCGACTAGCGGGGGGGCAAGAGACCCAGTACTTC.

At least ten counts were recorded for this clonotype. The chain joins TRBV12-3 or TRBV12-4 to TRBJ1-3; D is uncertain. CDR3 length equals 14 residues. V was shortened by 6 bases and J by 0 bases, with 9 bases between the two germline ends. The CDR3 DNA is TGTGCCAGCAGAAGAGCGAGCTCTGGAAACACCATATATTTT. Translated, it gives CASRRASSGNTIYF.

The rearrangement links TRBV19 to TRBJ2-1; D unclear. CDR3 length equals 14 residues. The V gene lost 5 bases and the J gene lost 4 bases, with 12 bases spanning the gap. Germline V CDR1 and CDR2: LNHDA, SQIVND (reference sequence). CDR3 nucleotides: TGTGCCAGTAGTCAGGAGAATACTTACAATGAGCAGTTCTTC. Its protein product is CASSQENTYNEQFF.

This clonotype was seen only a few times. The chain has TRBV28 and TRBJ2-2; D not certain. Germline V gene data show CDR1 as MDHEN and CDR2 as SYDVKM. The V end lost 6 bases, the J end lost 6 bases, and 8 bases lay between the germline ends. The CDR3 spans 12 residues. CDR3 coding DNA: TGTGCCAGCAGCATAGCCCCCGGGGAGCTGTTTTTT. Its protein is CASSIAPGELFF.

On this clonotype: This may be a read error: a much more frequent sequence differs by one nucleotide. Because the CDR3 is missing its conserved closing phenylalanine or tryptophan, this is likely a read error. The rearrangement joins TRBV12-3 or TRBV12-4 to TRBJ1-1; possibly TRBD1 for D (5 bases). The CDR3 consists of 12 residues. With 4 bases removed from V and 6 bases from J, the gap between germline ends came to 9 bases. As DNA, the CDR3 is TGTGCCAGCAGTTCCCTGGGACCTGAAGCTTTCCTT. It is translated as CASSSLGPEAFL.

This clonotype appeared many times. The V and J genes are TRBV7-8 and TRBJ2-1, with TRBD1 matching over 7 bases. This CDR3 contains 14 residues. Germline trimming cut 5 bases from V and 5 bases from J; bases unmatched to any gene: 6. CDR1 is SGHVS, CDR2 FQNEAQ, per germline. The DNA of the CDR3 is TGTGCCAGCAGCCTGGACAGGTTAAACAATGAGCAGTTCTTC. Translation: CASSLDRLNNEQFF.

This clonotype was seen at least ten times. This chain connects TRBV28 to TRBJ2-7; TRBD2 matches at 10 bases. Germline V gene lookup returns CDR1 MDHEN and CDR2 SYDVKM. The CDR3 extends over 15 amino acids. After removal of 2 bases from V and 5 bases from J, the junction contained 6 bases not matched to a gene. The CDR3 loop reads CASSLSGRGINEQYF. The CDR3, as DNA: TGTGCCAGCAGTTTAAGCGGGAGGGGGATAAACGAGCAGTACTTC.

In its sample, this clonotype was seen many times. This sequence joins TRBV12-3 or TRBV12-4 and TRBJ1-2, with a tentative D call TRBD1 (6 bases). V lost 7 bases to trimming and J lost 0 bases, with 15 bases between them. The CDR3 is made up of 15 amino acids. CDR3 nucleotide sequence: TGTGCCAGCACCTCTTGGACAGCTTCTAACTATGGCTACACCTTC. Translated, it gives CASTSWTASNYGYTF.

The chain carries TRBV3-1 and TRBJ1-2; 10 nucleotides align to TRBD1. The CDR3 runs to 14 residues. J gave up 7 bases and V 4 bases, and 6 bases lay outside the gene matches. Looked up from germline, CDR1 is LGHDT and CDR2 is YNNKEL (reference sequence). The CDR3 here is CASSPTGGAVGYTF. As DNA, the CDR3 is TGTGCCAGCAGCCCGACAGGGGGCGCGGTTGGCTACACCTTC.

This clonotype was counted at least ten times. The CDR3 DNA sequence: TGTGCCAGCAGTTACAGGGCGGGGAACTATGGCTACACCTTC. It yields the protein CASSYRAGNYGYTF. The chain recombines TRBV6-5 with TRBJ1-2; the D is unclear. Germline CDR1 and CDR2: MNHEY and SVGAGI. The CDR3 consists of 14 residues. V lost 2 bases, J lost 2 bases, and 9 bases lay in between.

The chain links TRBV5-4 to TRBJ1-1; tentatively, D is TRBD1 (6 bases). V lost 3 bases and J 0 bases, leaving 12 bases between the germline ends. The CDR3 spans 15 residues. Germline V lookup: CDR1 SGHNT, CDR2 YYREEE (reference sequence). As DNA, the CDR3 is TGTGCCAGCAGCTCTACAGGGACCATGAACACTGAAGCTTTCTTT. Amino acids: CASSSTGTMNTEAFF.

This clonotype was detected ten times or more. The chain uses TRBV7-2 and TRBJ2-2; D is undetermined. This CDR3 region has 16 residues. With 1 base removed from V and 3 bases from J, the gap between germline ends came to 12 bases. From germline, CDR1 is SGHTA and CDR2 FQGNSA. This CDR3 is CASSLDGSGYTGELFF. In nucleotides, the CDR3 is TGTGCCAGCAGCTTAGATGGCAGTGGATACACCGGGGAGCTGTTTTTT.

The sample holds many counts of this clonotype. V and J are TRBV7-6 and TRBJ2-7, with 8 nucleotides matching TRBD1. CDR3 length equals 13 residues. Per germline, CDR1 SGHVS and CDR2 FNYEAQ. The junction had 3 bases not matched to a gene; V was cut back by 5 bases and J by 3 bases. In DNA form, the CDR3 reads TGTGCCAGCAGCCCAGGGGGCTTCTACGAGCAGTACTTC. Its protein is CASSPGGFYEQYF. Complete variable domain (other parts from reference TRBV7-6 and TRBJ2-7): GAGVSQSPRYKVTKRGQDVALRCDPISGHVSLYWYRQALGQGPEFLTYFNYEAQQDKSGLPNDRFSAERPEGSISTLTIQRTEQRDSAMYRCASSPGGFYEQYFGPGTRLTVT.

In its sample, this clonotype was seen many times. The chain recombines TRBV11-2 with TRBJ2-2, with D possibly called TRBD1 or TRBD2 (6 bases each). V was cut by 1 base and J by 6 bases, with 15 bases left in between. Germline CDR1 reads SGHAT; CDR2 reads FQNNGV. The CDR3 runs 16 residues. The CDR3 DNA follows: TGTGCCAGCAGCTTAGTACAACAGGGAGGTCCCGGGGAGCTGTTTTTT. Translating gives CASSLVQQGGPGELFF.

This clonotype came up many times. V gene TRBV7-3 combines with J gene TRBJ2-7, with 10 bases that match TRBD1. The CDR3 covers 15 residues. Germline V lookup: CDR1 SGHTA, CDR2 FQGTGA. The V gene end was trimmed by 0 bases and the J gene end by 7 bases; junction bases not matched to a gene: 6. CDR3 in DNA: TGTGCCAGCAGCTTAACCGGGACAGGGGTCAGAGAGCAGTACTTC. Translated: CASSLTGTGVREQYF. The full variable domain, its missing parts supplied by reference TRBV7-3 and TRBJ2-7, is GAGVSQTPSNKVTEKGKYVELRCDPISGHTALYWYRQSLGQGPEFLIYFQGTGAADDSGLPNDRFFAVRPEGSVSTLKIQRTERGDSAVYLCASSLTGTGVREQYFGPGTRLTVT.

The V gene is TRBV29-1, the J gene TRBJ2-5; maybe TRBD2 (6 bases). The V and J ends lost 8 bases and 0 bases respectively, with 13 bases between them. Germline V CDR1 and CDR2: SQVTM, ANQGSEA. The CDR3 runs 13 residues. The CDR3 coding sequence is TGCAGCAGTGGACTACTGTACCAAGAGACCCAGTACTTC. Its protein product is CSSGLLYQETQYF.

The chain uses TRBV29-1 and TRBJ2-3; D is ambiguous. From germline, CDR1 is SQVTM and CDR2 ANQGSEA. This CDR3 contains 12 residues. V lost 0 bases to trimming and J lost 4 bases, with 5 bases between them. Written as DNA, the CDR3 is TGCAGCGTTGAAGAGGCGGCAGATACGCAGTATTTT. It specifies CSVEEAADTQYF.